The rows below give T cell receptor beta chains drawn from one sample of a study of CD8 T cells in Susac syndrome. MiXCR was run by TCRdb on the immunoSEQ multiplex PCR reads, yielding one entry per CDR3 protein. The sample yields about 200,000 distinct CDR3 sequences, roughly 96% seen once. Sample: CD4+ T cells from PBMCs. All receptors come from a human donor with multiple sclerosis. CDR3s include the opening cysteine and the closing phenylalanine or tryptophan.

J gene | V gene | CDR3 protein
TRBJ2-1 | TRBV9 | CASSARGGPQLDEQFF
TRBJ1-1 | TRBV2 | CASSEVGNRFF
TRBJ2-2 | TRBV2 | CASANPGPAARELFF
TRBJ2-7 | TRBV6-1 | CASRRDGPDEQYF
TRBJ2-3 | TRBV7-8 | CASTRGERYTQYF
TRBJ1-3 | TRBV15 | CATSRDRGGQRGNTIYF
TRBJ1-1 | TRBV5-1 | CASSLSLSGGGTEAFF
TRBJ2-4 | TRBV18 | CASSPGEEKNIQYF
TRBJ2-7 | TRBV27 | CASSASGGYEQYF
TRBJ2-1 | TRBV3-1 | CASSPGGSGADNEQFF
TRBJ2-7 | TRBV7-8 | CASSLEGGKYF
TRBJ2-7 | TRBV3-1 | CASSQVGEGSEQYF
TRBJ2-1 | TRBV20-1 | CSAGGALTYNEQFF
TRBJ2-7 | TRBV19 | CASSRQGGSYEQYF
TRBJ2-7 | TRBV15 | CATSRDSGESYEQYF
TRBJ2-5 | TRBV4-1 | CASSPPGMGTQYF
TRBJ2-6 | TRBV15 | CATSRGTGSSGANVLTF
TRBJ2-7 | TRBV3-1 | CASSQGVWSYEQYF
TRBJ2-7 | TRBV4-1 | CASSPKAPLPGQGQYEQYF
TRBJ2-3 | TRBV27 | CASSLFQGSRDTQYF
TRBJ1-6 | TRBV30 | CAWKARDQPLHF
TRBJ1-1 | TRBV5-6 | CASSLRGGFFAEAFF
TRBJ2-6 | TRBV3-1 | CASSLLGGANVLTF
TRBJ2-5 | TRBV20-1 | CSSSGLQETQYF
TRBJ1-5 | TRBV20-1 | CSARVQGERPQHF
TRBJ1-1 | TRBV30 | CARRRRGNTEAFF
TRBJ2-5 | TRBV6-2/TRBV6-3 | CASSPGLAGKETQYF
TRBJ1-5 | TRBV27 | CASSLNRVSNQPQHF
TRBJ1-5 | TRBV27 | CASSGQLNQPQHF